This T cell receptor beta chain was obtained from a study of shared clonotypes between healthy human individuals. Across the whole study: The composition of the donors was a couple of women and a few men aged 18 to 49.

Study-level results: Generation probabilities were higher for clonotypes shared across all four sorted-subset donors than for unshared ones.

This clone was seen once. Its antigen remains unidentified. Germline V lookup: CDR1 KGHSH, CDR2 LQKENI. The CDR3 loop spans 16 amino acids. With V trimmed by 3 bases and J by 6 bases, 7 bases remained unmatched. Investigators spread the genomic DNA of each subset evenly over several immunoSEQ plates. Sequencing was performed with immunoSEQ multiplex PCR; in TCRdb, only in-frame clones are kept and a portion is missing. The sample holds 550,000 to 850,000 clones, roughly two thirds seen once. The gene calls are TRBV18 and TRBJ2-2; TRBD1 matches 10 bases. This sequence was found in a woman in her thirties in good health. What was sequenced was memory CD4+ T cells sorted from blood. Subset described: CD45RA-negative fraction. The CDR3 reads CASSPWTGGLSGELFF. CDR3 in DNA: TGTGCCAGCTCACCTTGGACAGGGGGATTATCCGGGGAGCTGTTTTTT.